The present entry profiles one TCR beta chain with its context. The antigen remains unidentified. This sample was included in a study of post-analysis software for immune sequencing data. Study-level background: The cohort encompassed relapsing-remitting, secondary progressive and progressive-relapsing multiple sclerosis disease courses.

Trimming removed 1 base at V and 10 bases at J, with 24 bases between. Looked up from germline, CDR1 is SGHKS and CDR2 is YYEKEE (reference sequence). CDR3 length: 17 residues. Each TCR beta cDNA library carried unique molecular identifiers. TCRdb recomputed calls from the PCR reads with MiXCR, one row per CDR3 protein. The sample holds hundreds of thousands of distinct CDR3 sequences, about 50% seen once. Overall study findings and caveats: Compared with controls, patients had more of 4 to 6 TRBV segments, including TRBV5-6, TRBV5-1 and TRBV20-1. In multiple sclerosis, normalized Chao1 diversity was significantly below that of controls.

The origin of this receptor is a girl between 10 and 17 years old with multiple sclerosis. V and J are TRBV5-5 and TRBJ2-1; D tentatively fits TRBD1 or TRBD2 (8 bases each). Sequenced sample: blood. CDR3 nucleotide sequence: TGTGCCAGCAGCTTGACGCGGGAGGACAGGGTCGGTTGGGAGCAGTTCTTC. Translated: CASSLTREDRVGWEQFF.